This entry concerns a single T cell receptor (beta chain). The study ran its PCR with 60 Vbeta and 13 Jbeta primers. TCRdb's copy holds only in-frame clones and misses some; the assay was immunoSEQ multiplex PCR. Of more than 95,000 clones in the sample, about 68% were seen once. This entry is derived from a study of cytomegalovirus exposure and HLA in healthy donors. V was cut by 0 bases and J by 0 bases, with 8 bases left in between. The CDR3 length is 15 residues. Germline V gene lookup returns CDR1 SGDLS and CDR2 YYNGEE. The origin of this receptor is a woman between 35 and 50 years old in good health and CMV-seropositive. J is TRBJ2-3 and V is TRBV9; D unclear. The sample comprised PBMCs. This chain's CDR3 is CASSVDAASTDTQYF. CDR3 nucleotide sequence: TGTGCCAGCAGCGTAGATGCGGCTAGCACAGATACGCAGTATTTT.